This T cell receptor beta chain was found in a study of T cell responses to AZD1222 COVID-19 vaccine. CDR1 and CDR2 from the germline V gene are LNHNV and YYDKDF (reference sequence). The CDR3 runs to 13 residues. With 0 bases removed from V and 3 bases from J, the gap between germline ends came to 5 bases. Study observations and caveats: The CD4 TCRs associated with vaccination extended across spike and predominated at 160-218 and 743-854. White British people made up most donors, females outnumbered males, and clonal diversity was possibly underestimated.

Regarding this clone: Its antigen is undetermined.

Sequencing was performed with immunoSEQ multiplex PCR; in TCRdb, only in-frame clones are kept and a portion is missing. This table holds 200,000 to 300,000 clones, about 92% found once. The gene calls are TRBV15 and TRBJ2-5; the D is unclear. Here the sequenced sample was peripheral blood, taken on day 0 of AZD1222 vaccination. The sequence derives from an adult in good health. CDR3 bases: TGTGCCACCAGCAGAGAGGTGGAAGAGACCCAGTACTTC. Translated: CATSREVEETQYF.